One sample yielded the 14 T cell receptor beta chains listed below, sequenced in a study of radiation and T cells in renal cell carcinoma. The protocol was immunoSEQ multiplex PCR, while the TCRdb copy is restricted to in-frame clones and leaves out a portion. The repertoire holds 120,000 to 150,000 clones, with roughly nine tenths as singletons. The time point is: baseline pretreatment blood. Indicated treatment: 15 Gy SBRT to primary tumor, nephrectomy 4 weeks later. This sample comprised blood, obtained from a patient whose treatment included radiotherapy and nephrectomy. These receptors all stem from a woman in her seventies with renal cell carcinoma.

CDR3 sequence: CASSLDRGSNYGYTF. The CDR3 DNA follows: TGTGCCAGCAGCTTGGATAGGGGGTCTAACTATGGCTACACCTTC. The chain links TRBV5-4 to TRBJ1-2; D perhaps matches TRBD1 (6 bases). Trimming cost V 0 bases and J 0 bases, with 9 bases left between them. The CDR3 is 15 amino acids. The germline V gene encodes CDR1 SGHNT and CDR2 YYREEE (reference sequence).

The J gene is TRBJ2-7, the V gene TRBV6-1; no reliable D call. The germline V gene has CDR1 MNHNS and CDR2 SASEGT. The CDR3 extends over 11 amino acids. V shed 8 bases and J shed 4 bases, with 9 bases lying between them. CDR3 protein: CASWKGYEQYF. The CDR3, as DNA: TGTGCCAGCTGGAAGGGTTACGAGCAGTACTTC.

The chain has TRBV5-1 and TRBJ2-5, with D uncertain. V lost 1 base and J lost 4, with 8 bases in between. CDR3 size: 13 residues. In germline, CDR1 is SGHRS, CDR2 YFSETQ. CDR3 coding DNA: TGCGCCAGCAGCTTGCGGGTTGGAGAGACCCAGTACTTC. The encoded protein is CASSLRVGETQYF.

The CDR3 nucleotides read TGTGCCAGCAGCTGGGACAGGGGTCCCTCCTATAATTCACCCCTCCACTTT. This sequence encodes CASSWDRGPSYNSPLHF. The rearrangement links TRBV11-2 to TRBJ1-6; TRBD1 aligns across 10 bases. The CDR3 is made up of 17 amino acids. Germline V gene sequence: CDR1 SGHAT, CDR2 FQNNGV. V was pared by 4 bases and J by 0 bases, with 3 bases of the junction left unmatched.

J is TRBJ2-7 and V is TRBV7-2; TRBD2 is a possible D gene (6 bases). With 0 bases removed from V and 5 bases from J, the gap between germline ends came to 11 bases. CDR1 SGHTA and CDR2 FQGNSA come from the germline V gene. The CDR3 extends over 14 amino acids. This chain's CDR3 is CASSLATSLNEQYF. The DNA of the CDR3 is TGTGCCAGCAGCTTAGCGACTAGTCTAAACGAGCAGTACTTC.

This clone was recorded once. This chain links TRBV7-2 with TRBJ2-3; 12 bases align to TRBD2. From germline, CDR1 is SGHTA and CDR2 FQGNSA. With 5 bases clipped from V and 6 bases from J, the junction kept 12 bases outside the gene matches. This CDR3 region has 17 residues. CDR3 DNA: TGTGCCAGCAGCCCCAGACGACTAGCGGGGGCCGGGGATACGCAGTATTTT. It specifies CASSPRRLAGAGDTQYF. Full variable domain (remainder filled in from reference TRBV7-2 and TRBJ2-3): GAGVSQSPSNKVTEKGKDVELRCDPISGHTALYWYRQSLGQGLEFLIYFQGNSAPDKSGLPSDRFSAERTGGSVSTLTIQRTQQEDSAVYLCASSPRRLAGAGDTQYFGPGTRLTVL.

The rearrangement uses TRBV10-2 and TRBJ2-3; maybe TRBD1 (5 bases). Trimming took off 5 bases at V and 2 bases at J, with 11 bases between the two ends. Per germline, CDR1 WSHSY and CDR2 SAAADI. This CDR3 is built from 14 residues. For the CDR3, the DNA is TGCGCCAGCAGTCAAAAGGGGTACACAGATACGCAGTATTTT. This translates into CASSQKGYTDTQYF.

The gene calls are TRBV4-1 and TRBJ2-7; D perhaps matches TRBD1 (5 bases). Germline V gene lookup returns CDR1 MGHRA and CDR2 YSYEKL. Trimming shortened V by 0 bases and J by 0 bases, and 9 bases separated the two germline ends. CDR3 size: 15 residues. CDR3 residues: CASSQDPGFSYEQYF. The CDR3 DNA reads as TGCGCCAGCAGCCAAGACCCAGGGTTCTCCTACGAGCAGTACTTC.

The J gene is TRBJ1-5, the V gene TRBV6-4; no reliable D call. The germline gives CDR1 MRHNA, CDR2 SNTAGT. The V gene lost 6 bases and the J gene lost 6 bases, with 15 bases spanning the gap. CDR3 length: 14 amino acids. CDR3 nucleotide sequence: TGTGCCAGCAGGGGCAGGAAAGGTATTCAGCCCCAGCATTTT. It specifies CASRGRKGIQPQHF.

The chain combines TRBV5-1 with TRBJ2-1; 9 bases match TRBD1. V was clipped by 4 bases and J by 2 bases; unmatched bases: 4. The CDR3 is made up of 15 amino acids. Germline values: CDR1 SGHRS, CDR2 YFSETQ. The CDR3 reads CASSAGTGTYNEQFF. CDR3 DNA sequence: TGCGCCAGCAGCGCCGGGACAGGGACCTACAATGAGCAGTTCTTC. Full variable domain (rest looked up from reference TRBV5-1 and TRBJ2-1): KAGVTQTPRYLIKTRGQQVTLSCSPISGHRSVSWYQQTPGQGLQFLFEYFSETQRNKGNFPGRFSGRQFSNSRSEMNVSTLELGDSALYLCASSAGTGTYNEQFFGPGTRLTVL.

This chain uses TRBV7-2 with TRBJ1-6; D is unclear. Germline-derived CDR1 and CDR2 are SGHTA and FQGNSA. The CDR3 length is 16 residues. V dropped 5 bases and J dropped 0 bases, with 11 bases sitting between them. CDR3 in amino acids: CASSRSMDSYNSPLHF. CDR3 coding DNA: TGTGCCAGCAGCCGTTCCATGGACTCCTATAATTCACCCCTCCACTTT. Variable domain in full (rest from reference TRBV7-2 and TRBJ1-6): GAGVSQSPSNKVTEKGKDVELRCDPISGHTALYWYRQSLGQGLEFLIYFQGNSAPDKSGLPSDRFSAERTGGSVSTLTIQRTQQEDSAVYLCASSRSMDSYNSPLHFGNGTRLTVT.

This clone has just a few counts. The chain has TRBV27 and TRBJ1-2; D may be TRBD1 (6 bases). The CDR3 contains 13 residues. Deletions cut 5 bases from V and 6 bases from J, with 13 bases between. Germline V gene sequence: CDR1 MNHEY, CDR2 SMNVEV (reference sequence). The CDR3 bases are TGTGCCAGCAGTCTGCAGGGGTCCGATGGCTACACCTTC. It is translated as CASSLQGSDGYTF.

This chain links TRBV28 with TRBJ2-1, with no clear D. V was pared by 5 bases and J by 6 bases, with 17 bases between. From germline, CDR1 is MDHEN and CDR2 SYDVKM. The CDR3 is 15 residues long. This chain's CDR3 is CASSNPPAGANEQFF. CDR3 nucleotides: TGTGCCAGCAGTAACCCTCCCGCCGGAGCCAATGAGCAGTTCTTC.

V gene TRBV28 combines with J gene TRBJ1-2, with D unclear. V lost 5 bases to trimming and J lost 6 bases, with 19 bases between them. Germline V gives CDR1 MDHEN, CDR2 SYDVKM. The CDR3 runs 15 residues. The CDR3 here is CASSPLGVGIDGYTF. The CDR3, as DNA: TGTGCCAGCAGTCCCCTTGGGGTGGGGATCGATGGCTACACCTTC.